These 13 T cell receptor beta chains originate from one sample sequenced in a study of T cell responses to AZD1222 COVID-19 vaccine. The protocol was immunoSEQ multiplex PCR, while the TCRdb copy is restricted to in-frame clones and leaves out a portion. The sample has about 66,000 clones; about 93% are singletons. Sequences were derived from peripheral blood, sampled 28 days after the second dose of the MenACWY control vaccine. These receptors originate from an adult who received the MenACWY meningococcal vaccine as a control.

The rearrangement joins TRBV27 to TRBJ1-1; 7 bases match TRBD1. With 7 bases clipped from V and 4 bases from J, the junction kept 12 bases outside the gene matches. Germline V lookup: CDR1 MNHEY, CDR2 SMNVEV (reference sequence). This CDR3 region has 15 residues. CDR3 in amino acids: CASNPARGLGTEAFF. The CDR3 coding sequence is TGTGCCAGCAACCCCGCGAGGGGGCTAGGCACTGAAGCTTTCTTT.

By share, this clone counts as medium-sized. The gene calls are TRBV11-2 and TRBJ2-2; no reliable D call. The CDR3 runs 13 residues. Germline V CDR1 and CDR2: SGHAT, FQNNGV. V lost 0 bases, J lost 7 bases, and 6 bases lay in between. The CDR3 region is CASSLEYGGELFF. In DNA, the CDR3 is TGTGCCAGCAGCTTAGAGTACGGCGGGGAGCTGTTTTTT.

The chain has TRBV27 and TRBJ1-4; D might be TRBD1 (5 bases). Looked up from germline, CDR1 is MNHEY and CDR2 is SMNVEV (reference sequence). V was shortened by 3 bases and J by 4 bases, with 15 bases between the two germline ends. The CDR3 runs 16 residues. CDR3 DNA: TGTGCCAGCAGTTTGCGCCCGGGTGGGGGTAATGAAAAACTGTTTTTT. As protein: CASSLRPGGGNEKLFF.

The chain uses TRBV25-1 and TRBJ2-1; tentatively, D is TRBD2 (5 bases). V lost 1 base and J lost 7, with 5 bases in between. Per the germline V gene, CDR1 is MGHDK and CDR2 is SYGVNS. The CDR3 totals 12 residues. This CDR3 is CASSESGNEQFF. The CDR3 DNA is TGTGCCAGCAGTGAATCGGGGAATGAGCAGTTCTTC.

The chain recombines TRBV7-3 with TRBJ2-1; 10 nucleotides line up with TRBD2. Trimming at V came to 5 bases and at J to 6 bases, leaving 10 bases not matched to a gene. Germline V gene sequence: CDR1 SGHTA, CDR2 FQGTGA. This CDR3 has 16 residues. The CDR3 loop is CASSPQVSSGSNEQFF. As DNA, the CDR3 is TGTGCCAGCAGCCCCCAAGTGTCTAGCGGGAGCAATGAGCAGTTCTTC. Supplemented by reference TRBV7-3 and TRBJ2-1, the full variable domain reads GAGVSQTPSNKVTEKGKYVELRCDPISGHTALYWYRQSLGQGPEFLIYFQGTGAADDSGLPNDRFFAVRPEGSVSTLKIQRTERGDSAVYLCASSPQVSSGSNEQFFGPGTRLTVL.

The V call is TRBV2, the J call TRBJ1-5; TRBD1 matches at 7 bases. V lost 2 bases, J lost 5 bases, and 12 bases stayed unmatched. CDR3 length equals 17 residues. Germline V lookup: CDR1 SNHLY, CDR2 FYNNEI. The CDR3 spells CASSERTGPYRDQPQHF. The CDR3 nucleotides read TGTGCCAGCAGTGAACGGACAGGACCCTACAGGGATCAGCCCCAGCATTTT. The complete variable domain, with remaining parts taken from reference TRBV2 and TRBJ1-5, reads EPEVTQTPSHQVTQMGQEVILRCVPISNHLYFYWYRQILGQKVEFLVSFYNNEISEKSEIFDDQFSVERPDGSNFTLKIRSTKLEDSAMYFCASSERTGPYRDQPQHFGDGTRLSIL.

This clone was found once. The rearrangement joins TRBV24-1 to TRBJ2-2; TRBD1 agrees at 8 bases. This CDR3 is built from 15 residues. V gave up 1 base and J gave up 6 bases; unmatched junction bases: 3. Per the germline V gene, CDR1 is KGHDR and CDR2 is SFDVKD. The DNA of the CDR3 is TGTGCCACCAGTGATTTCGGGACAGGTCCCGGGGAGCTGTTTTTT. Translating it yields CATSDFGTGPGELFF.

The V and J genes are TRBV7-2 and TRBJ1-2; no reliable D call. CDR1 is SGHTA, CDR2 FQGNSA, per germline. This CDR3 has 13 residues. V dropped 9 bases and J dropped 0 bases, with 11 bases sitting between them. The CDR3 reads CASGGGTNYGYTF. The CDR3 region has the DNA TGTGCCAGTGGAGGAGGGACTAACTATGGCTACACCTTC. The variable domain in full, with the rest retrieved from reference TRBV7-2 and TRBJ1-2, is GAGVSQSPSNKVTEKGKDVELRCDPISGHTALYWYRQSLGQGLEFLIYFQGNSAPDKSGLPSDRFSAERTGGSVSTLTIQRTQQEDSAVYLCASGGGTNYGYTFGSGTRLTVV.

The chain links TRBV7-9 to TRBJ2-1; 7 bases agree with TRBD1. J was trimmed by 7 bases and V by 10 bases; bases with no gene match: 13. CDR3 length: 14 amino acids. The V gene's germline CDR1 is SEHNR and CDR2 FQNEAQ (reference sequence). CDR3 loop: CATYIPGTVNEQFF. Here the CDR3 DNA reads TGTGCCACCTACATACCCGGGACAGTTAATGAGCAGTTCTTC.

V usage is TRBV2 and J usage is TRBJ1-5; a weak D match, TRBD1 (5 bases). This CDR3 has 14 residues. Looked up from germline, CDR1 is SNHLY and CDR2 is FYNNEI. The ends were cut back, 11 bases at V and 9 bases at J, with 23 bases in the middle. Written as DNA, the CDR3 is TGTGCCTCCTGGGGGGACCCGCCGGTATGGCCCCAGCATTTT. Translation gives CASWGDPPVWPQHF.

The chain combines TRBV7-9 with TRBJ2-1; either TRBD1 or TRBD2 may supply D (6 bases each). Trimming removed 4 bases from V and 8 bases from J, with 15 bases in between. CDR1 is SEHNR, CDR2 FQNEAQ, per germline (reference sequence). This CDR3 has 14 amino acids. The CDR3 sequence: CASSSTGGRDEQFF. CDR3 DNA sequence: TGTGCCAGCAGCTCCACCGGGGGCCGGGATGAGCAGTTCTTC.

This clone was recorded once. The gene calls are TRBV4-3 and TRBJ1-2; D not certain. The germline V gene has CDR1 LGHNA and CDR2 YSLEER. With 3 bases removed from V and 8 bases from J, the gap between germline ends came to 7 bases. This CDR3 comprises 11 residues. Here the CDR3 reads CASSHLGGYTF. As DNA, the CDR3 is TGCGCCAGCAGCCATCTAGGAGGCTACACCTTC.

This clone was found once. V is TRBV24-1 and J is TRBJ2-7, with TRBD2 matching 13 bases. This CDR3 has 14 residues. Germline assignment: CDR1 KGHDR and CDR2 SFDVKD. J was trimmed by 4 bases and V by 5 bases; bases with no gene match: 1. CDR3 loop: CATSGTSGSYEQYF. In DNA form, the CDR3 reads TGTGCCACCAGTGGGACTAGCGGGAGTTACGAGCAGTACTTC.